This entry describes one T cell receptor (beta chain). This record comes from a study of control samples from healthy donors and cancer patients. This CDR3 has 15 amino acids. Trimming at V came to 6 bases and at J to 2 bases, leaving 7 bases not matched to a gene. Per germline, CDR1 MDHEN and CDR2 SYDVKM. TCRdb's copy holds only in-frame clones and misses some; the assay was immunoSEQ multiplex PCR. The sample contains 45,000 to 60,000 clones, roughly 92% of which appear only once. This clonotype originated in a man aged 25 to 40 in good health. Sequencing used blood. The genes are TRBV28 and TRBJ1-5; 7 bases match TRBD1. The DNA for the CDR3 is TGTGCCAGCAGGACAGAGGGGGCTGGCAATCAGCCCCAGCATTTT. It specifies CASRTEGAGNQPQHF.